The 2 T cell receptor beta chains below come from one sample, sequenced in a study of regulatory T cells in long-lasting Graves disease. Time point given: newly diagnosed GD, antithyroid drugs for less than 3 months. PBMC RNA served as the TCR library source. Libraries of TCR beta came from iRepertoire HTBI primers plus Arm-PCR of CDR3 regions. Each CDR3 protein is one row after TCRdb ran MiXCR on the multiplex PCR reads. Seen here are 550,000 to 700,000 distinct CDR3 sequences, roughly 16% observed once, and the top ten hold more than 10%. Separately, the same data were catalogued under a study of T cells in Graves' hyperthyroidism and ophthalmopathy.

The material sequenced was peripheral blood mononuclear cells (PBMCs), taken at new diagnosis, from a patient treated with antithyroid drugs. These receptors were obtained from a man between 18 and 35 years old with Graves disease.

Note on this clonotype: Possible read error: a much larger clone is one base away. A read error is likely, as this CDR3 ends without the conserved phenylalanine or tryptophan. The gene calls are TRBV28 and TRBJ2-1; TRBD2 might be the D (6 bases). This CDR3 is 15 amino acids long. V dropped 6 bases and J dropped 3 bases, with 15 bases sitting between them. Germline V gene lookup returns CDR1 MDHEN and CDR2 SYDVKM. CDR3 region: CASRPEGIGYNEQFL. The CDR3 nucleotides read TGTGCCAGCAGACCGGAGGGGATTGGCTACAATGAGCAGTTCCTC.

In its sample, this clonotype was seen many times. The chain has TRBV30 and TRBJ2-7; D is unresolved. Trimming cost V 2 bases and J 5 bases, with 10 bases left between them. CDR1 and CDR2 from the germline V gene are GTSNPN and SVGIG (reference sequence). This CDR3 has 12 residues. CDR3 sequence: CAWSLVVHEQYF. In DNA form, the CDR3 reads TGTGCCTGGAGTCTAGTTGTCCACGAGCAGTACTTC.